The 24 T cell receptor beta chains listed next were all sequenced from one sample in a study of T cell changes during pregnancy in multiple sclerosis. The table came from immunoSEQ multiplex PCR; TCRdb's copy has only in-frame clones and leaves some out. The sample consists of tens of thousands of clones, just over 90% of them appearing once. The material sequenced was peripheral blood, taken after pregnancy. The receptors derive from a female donor with multiple sclerosis, enrolled in a pregnancy study.

The V call is TRBV5-1, the J call TRBJ2-1; 9 bases fit TRBD2. Germline V lookup: CDR1 SGHRS, CDR2 YFSETQ. The V and J ends lost 0 bases and 9 bases, in that order; junction bases with no gene match: 7. This CDR3 spans 15 amino acids. The CDR3 sequence: CASSLVLAGTGEQFF. CDR3 bases: TGCGCCAGCAGCTTGGTCCTAGCGGGAACGGGTGAGCAGTTCTTC.

The chain is built from TRBV7-9 and TRBJ2-5, with 10 bases lining up with TRBD2. This CDR3 has 16 residues. Per germline, CDR1 SEHNR and CDR2 FQNEAQ (reference sequence). The trim removed 5 bases at V and 5 bases at J, leaving 11 bases unmatched. This CDR3 reads CASSRSSGRADETQYF. The DNA of the CDR3 is TGTGCCAGCAGCCGGTCGAGCGGGAGGGCCGATGAGACCCAGTACTTC.

This sequence joins TRBV18 and TRBJ2-7; TRBD2 aligns across 7 bases. CDR3 size: 15 residues. From germline, CDR1 is KGHSH and CDR2 LQKENI. Trimming at V came to 3 bases and at J to 6 bases, leaving 11 bases not matched to a gene. CDR3 nucleotides: TGTGCCAGCTCACCCCCCACGAGCGGGACGGTCGAGCAGTACTTC. Translated: CASSPPTSGTVEQYF.

The V gene is TRBV6-5, the J gene TRBJ1-2, with D unresolved. The ends were cut back, 2 bases at V and 4 bases at J, with 14 bases in the middle. This CDR3 is built from 15 residues. The germline gives CDR1 MNHEY, CDR2 SVGAGI. The CDR3 nucleotides read TGTGCCAGCAGTTACGCCGCGGGGAGAGCCTATGGCTACACCTTC. This gives the protein CASSYAAGRAYGYTF.

The J gene is TRBJ1-3, the V gene TRBV2; D is undetermined. V was shortened by 6 bases and J by 1 base, with 7 bases between the two germline ends. The CDR3 is 13 amino acids. Germline values: CDR1 SNHLY, CDR2 FYNNEI. Written as DNA, the CDR3 is TGTGCCAGCAGGCCAGAATCTGGAAACACCATATATTTT. Translated: CASRPESGNTIYF.

This clone was recorded once. V gene TRBV6-5 combines with J gene TRBJ2-2; possible D gene TRBD2, 5 bases. The CDR3 length is 14 residues. Germline V gene lookup returns CDR1 MNHEY and CDR2 SVGAGI. Trimming removed 2 bases from V and 7 bases from J, with 11 bases in between. The CDR3 loop reads CASSYASRLGELFF. The CDR3 bases are TGTGCCAGCAGTTACGCTAGCAGACTCGGGGAGCTGTTTTTT.

This chain links TRBV5-1 with TRBJ2-1; D possibly corresponds to TRBD2 (6 bases). The V end was cut by 7 bases, the J end by 1 base, with 21 bases between. Per germline, CDR1 SGHRS and CDR2 YFSETQ. The CDR3 has 17 residues. CDR3 sequence: CASYRSGGPSSYNEQFF. CDR3 DNA sequence: TGCGCCAGCTACAGATCCGGAGGGCCTTCGTCCTACAATGAGCAGTTCTTC.

The DNA for the CDR3 is TGTGCCAGCTCAACTCTAGCGACGACAGATACGCAGTATTTT. It translates to CASSTLATTDTQYF. The chain is built from TRBV18 and TRBJ2-3; possibly TRBD2 for D (6 bases). The CDR3 is made up of 14 amino acids. V lost 5 bases, J lost 3 bases, and 12 bases lay in between. Germline CDR1 KGHSH, CDR2 LQKENI.

This chain links TRBV5-4 with TRBJ1-1, with 7 bases fitting TRBD1. Germline trimming cut 6 bases from V and 1 base from J; bases unmatched to any gene: 6. There are 14 residues in the CDR3. Germline CDR1 reads SGHNT; CDR2 reads YYREEE (reference sequence). The CDR3 here is CASNPTGENTEAFF. CDR3 nucleotide sequence: TGTGCCAGCAACCCTACAGGGGAGAACACTGAAGCTTTCTTT.

The rearrangement links TRBV13 to TRBJ2-7, with D unclear. The V end lost 0 bases, the J end lost 0 bases, and 3 bases lay between the germline ends. CDR3 length: 13 residues. The V gene's germline CDR1 is PRHDT and CDR2 FYEKMQ (reference sequence). The CDR3, as DNA: TGTGCCAGCAGCTTAGGGAGCTCCTACGAGCAGTACTTC. Amino acids: CASSLGSSYEQYF.

The V and J genes are TRBV25-1 and TRBJ2-5; TRBD2 is a possible D gene (5 bases). The CDR3 consists of 13 residues. Germline-derived CDR1 and CDR2 are MGHDK and SYGVNS. V gave up 5 bases and J gave up 5 bases, with 12 bases separating them. CDR3 protein: CASSRGGEETQYF. The CDR3 DNA sequence: TGTGCCAGCAGTCGTGGTGGGGAGGAGACCCAGTACTTC.

This clone was observed a handful of times. The chain joins TRBV5-1 to TRBJ2-2; D is uncertain. The CDR3 covers 15 residues. Germline V gene sequence: CDR1 SGHRS, CDR2 YFSETQ. V was shortened by 1 base and J by 4 bases, with 11 bases between the two germline ends. CDR3 nucleotide sequence: TGCGCCAGCAGCTTGAGTACGGTAGTCACCGGGGAGCTGTTTTTT. This translates into CASSLSTVVTGELFF.

V is TRBV5-4 and J is TRBJ1-1; D gene ambiguous. V lost 5 bases, J lost 0 bases, and 5 bases lay in between. The germline CDR1 and CDR2 sequences are SGHNT and YYREEE (reference sequence). This CDR3 is built from 12 residues. The CDR3 DNA follows: TGTGCCAGCAGTTACATGAACACTGAAGCTTTCTTT. Its protein product is CASSYMNTEAFF.

In DNA form, the CDR3 reads TGTGCAAGTCGCTTAGGGGGGACAGGGGGGGAGACCCAGTACTTC. Translation: CASRLGGTGGETQYF. The chain combines TRBV12-2 with TRBJ2-5; the D call TRBD1 from the table was never checked on the DNA. TRBV12-2 is a pseudogene segment. The CDR3 sequence is 15 residues long.

The CDR3 region is CTSSQPTGVPYGYTF. Written as DNA, the CDR3 is TGCACCAGCAGCCAGCCCACAGGGGTCCCCTATGGCTACACCTTC. The chain joins TRBV1 to TRBJ1-2; the table's TRBD1 call for D was not verified on the DNA. TRBV1 has pseudogene status. The CDR3 is 15 amino acids.

The chain joins TRBV19 to TRBJ1-1; TRBD1 matches at 9 bases. The CDR3 runs to 13 residues. Unmatched junction bases numbered 5, after V lost 7 bases and J lost 5 bases. Germline CDR1 is LNHDA and CDR2 is SQIVND (reference sequence). The CDR3 nucleotides are TGTGCCAGTATGGGGACAGGGAAGACTGAAGCTTTCTTT. Translating gives CASMGTGKTEAFF.

V gene TRBV6-1 combines with J gene TRBJ2-2; possible D gene TRBD1, 5 bases. From germline, CDR1 is MNHNS and CDR2 SASEGT. CDR3 size: 15 residues. V dropped 2 bases and J dropped 5 bases, with 12 bases sitting between them. The CDR3 loop is CASSERGRVTGELFF. In DNA form, the CDR3 reads TGTGCCAGCAGTGAAAGGGGCAGGGTAACCGGGGAGCTGTTTTTT.

The CDR3 coding sequence is TGCGCCAGCAGCCAAGATCGGGGAGATACGCAGTATTTT. It is translated as CASSQDRGDTQYF. The rearrangement joins TRBV4-3 to TRBJ2-3; possible D gene TRBD2, 5 bases. The CDR3 is made up of 13 amino acids. Deletions cut 0 bases from V and 5 bases from J, with 6 bases between. Germline assignment: CDR1 LGHNA and CDR2 YSLEER.

The chain is built from TRBV6-5 and TRBJ2-3; tentative D call: TRBD1 (5 bases). V dropped 3 bases and J dropped 2 bases, with 9 bases sitting between them. Germline V gives CDR1 MNHEY, CDR2 SVGAGI. CDR3 size: 14 residues. DNA for the CDR3: TGTGCCAGCAGTTATCAGGGTACCACAGATACGCAGTATTTT. Translated, it gives CASSYQGTTDTQYF.

J is TRBJ2-1 and V is TRBV5-1; D call uncertain. V lost 0 bases and J 7 bases, leaving 11 bases between the germline ends. The CDR3 covers 14 residues. Germline V CDR1 and CDR2: SGHRS, YFSETQ. CDR3 region: CASSLDGPRNEQFF. As DNA, the CDR3 is TGCGCCAGCAGCTTGGACGGCCCCAGGAATGAGCAGTTCTTC. The whole variable domain, filled in from reference TRBV5-1 and TRBJ2-1, reads KAGVTQTPRYLIKTRGQQVTLSCSPISGHRSVSWYQQTPGQGLQFLFEYFSETQRNKGNFPGRFSGRQFSNSRSEMNVSTLELGDSALYLCASSLDGPRNEQFFGPGTRLTVL.

The gene calls are TRBV10-3 and TRBJ2-7; 9 bases are shared with TRBD2. The V gene end was trimmed by 6 bases and the J gene end by 2 bases; junction bases not matched to a gene: 8. CDR1 and CDR2 (germline): ENHRY, SYGVKD. This CDR3 is built from 15 residues. The CDR3 bases are TGTGCCATCAGAGAGACTAGCGGAGCTACCTACGAGCAGTACTTC. Residues: CAIRETSGATYEQYF.

This chain uses TRBV18 with TRBJ2-7; 8 bases agree with TRBD2. CDR1 and CDR2 (germline): KGHSH, LQKENI. V dropped 5 bases and J dropped 4; count of bases not matched to a gene: 10. The CDR3 sequence is 15 residues long. The CDR3 region is CASSTAGGDSYEQYF. In nucleotides, the CDR3 is TGTGCCAGCTCAACCGCGGGGGGCGACTCTTACGAGCAGTACTTC.

This chain uses TRBV28 with TRBJ2-6; D is ambiguous. This CDR3 has 13 residues. Germline loops: CDR1 MDHEN, CDR2 SYDVKM. V lost 6 bases and J 9 bases, leaving 12 bases between the germline ends. CDR3 nucleotides: TGTGCCAGCAGAGCCCAGGATTTCAACGTCCTGACTTTC. This gives the protein CASRAQDFNVLTF.

Comment on this clone: No conserved phenylalanine or tryptophan ends this CDR3, so it is likely a read error. The chain uses TRBV29-1 and TRBJ1-2; D is perhaps TRBD1 (6 bases). The CDR3 contains 16 residues. CDR1 is SQVTM and CDR2 is ANQGSEA in the germline V gene. The V end was cut by 7 bases, the J end by 7 bases, with 28 bases between. Written as DNA, the CDR3 is TGCAGCGCCGCTCATGGGGGAACTAAACCACAGGGTGGCTACACCCTC. Translating gives CSAAHGGTKPQGGYTL.